These 16 T cell receptor beta chains were all obtained from the same sample, sequenced in a study of T cells in localized non-small cell lung cancer. Sequencing used immunoSEQ multiplex PCR; TCRdb keeps in-frame clones, though not all of them. This table has 35,000 to 45,000 clones, around 81% appearing once. Here the sequenced sample was peripheral blood mononuclear cells, taken before any cancer treatment. The receptors come from a male donor at least 60 years old with stage II lung adenocarcinoma.

The rearrangement links TRBV6-6 to TRBJ2-5; D may match TRBD1 or TRBD2 (5 bases each). This CDR3 comprises 13 residues. Trimming took off 8 bases at V and 4 bases at J, with 14 bases between the two ends. Per the germline V gene, CDR1 is MNHNY and CDR2 is SVGAGI (reference sequence). The CDR3 region is CASAPGGGETQYF. CDR3 bases: TGTGCCAGCGCGCCCGGTGGGGGAGAGACCCAGTACTTC.

A few counts support this clone. This rearrangement joins TRBV5-1 to TRBJ1-1; D not certain. V lost 2 bases, J lost 1 base, and 12 bases lay in between. CDR1 SGHRS and CDR2 YFSETQ come from the germline V gene. CDR3 length: 15 amino acids. CDR3 sequence reads: CASSFLPGSNTEAFF. The CDR3 coding sequence is TGCGCCAGCAGCTTCTTGCCAGGTTCGAACACTGAAGCTTTCTTT.

This chain uses TRBV30 with TRBJ1-5; D gene unclear. Germline V lookup: CDR1 GTSNPN, CDR2 SVGIG (reference sequence). This CDR3 region has 13 residues. V lost 0 bases and J lost 7, with 10 bases in between. The CDR3, as DNA: TGTGCCTGGAGTGTACAGATAGAACAGCCCCAGCATTTT. Protein: CAWSVQIEQPQHF.

V gene TRBV2 combines with J gene TRBJ1-1; 10 nucleotides line up with TRBD1. CDR1 is SNHLY and CDR2 is FYNNEI in the germline V gene. With V trimmed by 6 bases and J by 4 bases, 8 bases remained unmatched. This CDR3 has 15 residues. The CDR3 loop is CASSGQGVWGTEAFF. The CDR3 nucleotides read TGTGCCAGCAGCGGACAGGGGGTGTGGGGCACTGAAGCTTTCTTT.

The V gene is TRBV6-6, the J gene TRBJ1-1, with a possible D match to TRBD1 (6 bases). This CDR3 spans 13 amino acids. CDR1 and CDR2 from the germline V gene are MNHNY and SVGAGI (reference sequence). V lost 0 bases and J 11 bases, leaving 13 bases between the germline ends. In DNA, the CDR3 is TGTGCCAGCAGTTACTCGGGGGGGCGCATGGCTTTCTTT. Protein product: CASSYSGGRMAFF.

The CDR3 loop is CASSVVGVRDTEAFF. CDR3 nucleotide sequence: TGTGCCAGCAGCGTAGTAGGGGTTAGGGACACTGAAGCTTTCTTT. The V and J genes are TRBV9 and TRBJ1-1; D is possibly TRBD1 (5 bases). This CDR3 is built from 15 residues. Germline CDR1 and CDR2: SGDLS and YYNGEE. The V gene lost 0 bases and the J gene lost 3 bases, with 12 bases spanning the gap.

The DNA of the CDR3 is TGTGCCAGCAGTTTACAACTTTGGGGCACTGAAGCTTTCTTT. This gives the protein CASSLQLWGTEAFF. The rearrangement uses TRBV6-6 and TRBJ1-1; D unresolved. This CDR3 contains 14 residues. Germline V gene sequence: CDR1 MNHNY, CDR2 SVGAGI (reference sequence). V was cut by 4 bases and J by 4 bases, with 13 bases left in between.

The genes are TRBV28 and TRBJ1-2; D unclear. CDR1 and CDR2 from the germline V gene are MDHEN and SYDVKM. Trimming stripped 2 bases from V and 6 bases from J, with 13 bases between. This CDR3 has 14 residues. This CDR3 is CASSLLTGLNGYTF. The CDR3 coding sequence is TGTGCCAGCAGTTTACTAACTGGGCTGAATGGCTACACCTTC.

The DNA of the CDR3 is TGTGCCAGCACCTCAGGGAGCGGGGGGTACAATGAGCAGTTCTTC. It translates to CASTSGSGGYNEQFF. The gene calls are TRBV9 and TRBJ2-1, with 9 bases that match TRBD2. This CDR3 has 15 residues. After removal of 6 bases from V and 4 bases from J, the junction contained 8 bases not matched to a gene. Germline assignment: CDR1 SGDLS and CDR2 YYNGEE.

The chain recombines TRBV18 with TRBJ1-1, with unresolved D. With 3 bases removed from V and 11 bases from J, the gap between germline ends came to 13 bases. The CDR3 loop spans 12 amino acids. The germline CDR1 and CDR2 sequences are KGHSH and LQKENI. CDR3 in amino acids: CASSPKQELAFF. CDR3 bases: TGTGCCAGCTCACCGAAGCAGGAGTTGGCTTTCTTT.

The genes are TRBV18 and TRBJ1-4; a possible D gene is TRBD1 (6 bases). The V gene's germline CDR1 is KGHSH and CDR2 LQKENI. Trimming took 10 bases from V and 7 from J, leaving 22 bases between them. The CDR3 consists of 15 residues. The CDR3 sequence: CATLEGGQDGEKLFF. DNA of the CDR3: TGTGCCACCCTTGAGGGGGGGCAAGATGGTGAAAAACTGTTTTTT.

Turning to this clone: The same CDR3 can be traced to other DNA sequences in this sample. The genes are TRBV6-6 and TRBJ1-1, with TRBD1 matching 9 bases. V lost 5 bases to trimming and J lost 5 bases; unmatched junction nucleotides: 9. CDR1 is MNHNY and CDR2 is SVGAGI in the germline V gene (reference sequence). The CDR3 extends over 15 amino acids. The CDR3: CASSNGDRDGTEAFF. In DNA, the CDR3 is TGTGCCAGCAGTAACGGGGACAGGGATGGAACTGAAGCTTTCTTT.

This clone turned up a few times. J is TRBJ2-1 and V is TRBV5-4; D is unresolved. CDR3 size: 15 residues. V lost 1 base, J lost 10 bases, and 18 bases lay in between. Germline V gene data show CDR1 as SGHNT and CDR2 as YYREEE (reference sequence). The CDR3 DNA reads as TGTGCCAGCAGCTTGCCGGGCTCAACAATCGGGGAGCAGTTCTTC. Residues: CASSLPGSTIGEQFF. The whole variable domain, filled in from reference TRBV5-4 and TRBJ2-1, reads ETGVTQSPTHLIKTRGQQVTLRCSSQSGHNTVSWYQQALGQGPQFIFQYYREEENGRGNFPPRFSGLQFPNYSSELNVNALELDDSALYLCASSLPGSTIGEQFFGPGTRLTVL.

Worth noting for this clone: One end of the junction fails to match germline, which may point to a read error. The chain links TRBV18 to TRBJ1-2; TRBD1 aligns across 7 bases. CDR1 and CDR2 from the germline V gene are KGHSH and LQKENI. The CDR3 totals 14 residues. DNA for the CDR3: TGTGCCAGCTCACCAGGGACAGCAAACTATGGCTACATCTTC. Encoded protein: CASSPGTANYGYIF.

The CDR3 loop is CASSINRGTGELFF. The CDR3 DNA reads as TGTGCCAGTAGTATAAACAGGGGCACCGGGGAGCTGTTTTTT. This chain uses TRBV19 with TRBJ2-2, with TRBD1 matching 7 bases. The V gene's germline CDR1 is LNHDA and CDR2 SQIVND (reference sequence). CDR3 length equals 14 residues. J gave up 4 bases and V 2 bases, and 1 base lay outside the gene matches.

This clone was seen a handful of times. The chain employs TRBV7-3 and TRBJ2-3; 7 bases fit TRBD2. V lost 4 bases to trimming and J lost 4 bases; unmatched junction nucleotides: 5. This CDR3 is 14 amino acids long. CDR1 SGHTA and CDR2 FQGTGA come from the germline V gene. The CDR3 loop is CASSSGLEPDTQYF. CDR3 DNA sequence: TGTGCCAGCAGCTCCGGACTAGAACCAGATACGCAGTATTTT.